The clone carrying this TCR beta chain was observed a handful of times. What it binds is not known. The data stem from a study of T cells after posttransplantation cyclophosphamide. Unmatched junction bases numbered 6, after V lost 5 bases and J lost 4 bases. The germline CDR1 and CDR2 sequences are SGHRS and YFSETQ. This CDR3 has 14 amino acids. Whole-study results and caveats: Donor CD8+ memory clones often dominated recipient blood repertoires at later times.

TCRdb's table, derived via immunoSEQ multiplex PCR, lists solely in-frame clones and lacks some. The sample yields about 36,000 clones, without any singletons. The source of this sequence is a girl between 10 and 17 years old in good health, CMV-negative, and a related stem cell transplant donor. The sequenced sample was PBMCs. V and J are TRBV5-1 and TRBJ2-3, with 8 positions matching TRBD1. The CDR3, as DNA: TGCGCCAGCAGAGAGACAGGGGAGCCAGATACGCAGTATTTT. Protein product: CASRETGEPDTQYF.